This record concerns one T cell receptor beta chain sequence. No antigen is known for it. Molecules of cDNA were individually given unique molecular identifiers that were attached to them. TCRdb recomputed calls from the 5' RACE reads with MiXCR, one row per CDR3 protein. Of about 63,000 distinct CDR3 sequences listed, 13% are singletons. The data originate from a study of early T cells in non-severe SARS-CoV-2 infection. Study-level information: Chains were not paired, and sequencing was done on bulk RNA from unsorted whole blood.

Study conclusions and caveats: Reliance on VDJdb matching favored anti-spike CD8 responses; private and CD4 specificities were missed.

Trimming pared 8 bases from V and 4 bases from J, leaving 14 bases between. This CDR3 comprises 13 residues. Germline-derived CDR1 and CDR2 are MNHEY and SVGAGI. This receptor was identified in an adult who was a healthcare worker with PCR-confirmed SARS-CoV-2 infection or an uninfected control (not recorded which). Sequenced: whole blood. The chain joins TRBV6-5 to TRBJ1-1; D may be TRBD1 (5 bases). The CDR3 DNA sequence: TGTGCCAGCGCCGTGGCAGGGATCACTGAAGCTTTCTTT. The encoded protein is CASAVAGITEAFF.